The present T cell receptor (beta chain) was sequenced within a study of blood T cells in healthy people across ages. Peripheral blood, roughly 9.1 milliliters per donor, was collected. Primed by a sample-barcoded 5' primer and a J-beta primer mix, a second PCR proceeded for roughly 6 to 12 cycles. No fewer than 3 million CDR3-containing paired-end reads came from each sample. MiXCR, run by TCRdb on the 5' RACE reads, gives a single entry per CDR3 protein. The sample has over a million distinct CDR3 sequences; under 45% are singletons. Trimming at V came to 5 bases and at J to 1 base, leaving 20 bases not matched to a gene. This CDR3 has 20 residues. Germline V gives CDR1 SGHAT, CDR2 FQNNGV.

This chain uses TRBV11-2 with TRBJ2-1; 7 bases agree with TRBD2. Sequencing was carried out using blood. This clonotype originated in a woman aged 60-70 years in good health. As DNA, the CDR3 is TGTGCCAGCAGCCCCAGTCAAGCGGGAAGTATACCAATTTCCTACAATGAGCAGTTCTTC. Translation: CASSPSQAGSIPISYNEQFF.